Listed below are T cell receptor beta chains from one sample, sequenced in a study of low-dose radiotherapy and immunotherapy resistance in tumors. TCRdb reanalysed the reads using MiXCR and keeps one entry per CDR3 protein. Of roughly 100,000 distinct CDR3 sequences in the sample, 20% to 25% were seen once. The material sequenced was PBMCs, taken after low-dose radiotherapy plus immunotherapy. Every receptor here comes from a female donor with ovarian cancer. Each CDR3 is given with its conserved first and last residue. A D gene is named only where the DNA matches it firmly. Not every row has a clone size; where given, it reads once, few, many or a size class.

>many|.|TRBJ1-1|TRBV28
TGTGCCAGCAGTTTATGGGGCAGGGTGGCTGAAGCTTTCTTT
CASSLWGRVAEAFF
>many|.|TRBJ2-2|TRBV6-2/TRBV6-3
TGTGCCAGCACCGTCGGTAGAGGGGAGCTGTTTTTT
CASTVGRGELFF
>many|TRBD1|TRBJ1-3|TRBV20-1
TGCAGTGCTAGTCCGGGACGGACAGGGTACACCATATATTTT
CSASPGRTGYTIYF
>many|.|TRBJ2-7|TRBV11-1
TGTGCCAGCAGCTTTGACAGAACTTACTACGAGCAGTACTTC
CASSFDRTYYEQYF
>many|.|TRBJ2-7|TRBV12-5
TGTGCTAGTGGTTTGCCGACACCCTCCTACGAGCAGTACTTC
CASGLPTPSYEQYF
>many|TRBD2|TRBJ2-1|TRBV9
TGTGCCAGCAGCAGGACTAGCGGAGGGGGTTACAATGAGCAGTTCTTC
CASSRTSGGGYNEQFF
>many|TRBD2|TRBJ2-1|TRBV20-1
TGCAGTGCCCCCCCGGGCGGGAGGTACAATGAGCAGTTCTTC
CSAPPGGRYNEQFF
>many|.|TRBJ2-3|TRBV5-6
TGTGCCAGCAGCTCAAATCCCCCGCAGTATTTT
CASSSNPPQYF
>many|.|TRBJ2-2|TRBV19
TGTGCCAGTAGTGCCTTGTCCAGCTCTGGGGAGCTGTTTTTT
CASSALSSSGELFF
>many|TRBD2|TRBJ2-1|TRBV11-2
TGTGCCAGCAGCTTATGGGCGGGAGGGCCGGGGAATGAGCAGTTCTTC
CASSLWAGGPGNEQFF
>many|.|TRBJ2-2|TRBV5-1
TGCGCCAGCAGCTTGAAGGGGGTGAACACCGGGGAGCTGTTTTTT
CASSLKGVNTGELFF
>many|.|TRBJ2-1|TRBV6-6
TGTGCCAGCAGGGTCACTAGGGAACCCTACAATGAGCAGTTCTTC
CASRVTREPYNEQFF
>many|.|TRBJ2-2|TRBV19
TGTGCCAGTAGGGGGAGAACCGGGGAGCTGTTTTTT
CASRGRTGELFF
>many|TRBD1|TRBJ2-2|TRBV5-6
TGTGCCAGCAGCTGGGGGACAGGGGACACCGGGGAGCTGTTTTTT
CASSWGTGDTGELFF
>.|TRBD1|TRBJ2-5|TRBV7-3
TGTGCCAGCACACCCCGGACAGGGAATTCGGAGACCCAGTACTTC
CASTPRTGNSETQYF
>many|TRBD1|TRBJ1-2|TRBV20-1
TGCAGTGCTAGGACCGGGACAGGGGGCGCCGGCTATGGCTACACCTTC
CSARTGTGGAGYGYTF